These 20 T cell receptor beta chains came from one sample sequenced in a study of T-cell memory formation after mild COVID-19. TCRdb fed the 5' RACE reads into MiXCR, producing one record per CDR3 protein. This sample has 85,000 to 120,000 distinct CDR3 sequences, with around 12% found just once. Sequenced input: PBMCs or a T cell subset sorted from them (not recorded which). These receptors came from an adult woman who had mild COVID-19 (a few samples of this study predate the infection). Cell type and time point are not known.

V and J are TRBV24-1 and TRBJ2-7; 7 nucleotides line up with TRBD1. CDR1 is KGHDR and CDR2 is SFDVKD in the germline V gene. The V segment lost 0 bases and the J segment 6 bases; nucleotides outside the gene matches: 1. The CDR3 is made up of 13 amino acids. In nucleotides, the CDR3 is TGTGCCACCAGTGATTTGGACAGGGTCGAGCAGTACTTC. Amino acid sequence: CATSDLDRVEQYF.

Many counts were recorded for this clonotype. This chain links TRBV19 with TRBJ2-7; 9 nucleotides match TRBD1. V gave up 5 bases and J gave up 3 bases; unmatched junction bases: 11. From germline, CDR1 is LNHDA and CDR2 SQIVND (reference sequence). The CDR3 length is 16 residues. This CDR3 is CASSPYPGTGFYEQYF. For the CDR3, the DNA is TGTGCCAGTAGTCCCTACCCCGGGACAGGGTTCTACGAGCAGTACTTC.

This clonotype was seen a handful of times. This chain connects TRBV6-5 to TRBJ1-1; D is unclear. CDR3 length: 15 amino acids. V was trimmed by 2 bases and J by 0 bases, leaving 10 bases between them. From germline, CDR1 is MNHEY and CDR2 SVGAGI. The CDR3 nucleotides read TGTGCCAGCAGTTACCTTGGCCCAATGAACACTGAAGCTTTCTTT. Amino acid sequence: CASSYLGPMNTEAFF.

This clonotype came up a few times. The CDR3 region has the DNA TGTGCCAGCAGCCAGGCCCCTGGGGTCTATGGCTACACCTTC. Translation: CASSQAPGVYGYTF. This chain joins TRBV6-5 and TRBJ1-2; no clear D gene. CDR1 and CDR2 (germline): MNHEY, SVGAGI. V lost 6 bases and J lost 4, with 15 bases in between. CDR3 length: 14 amino acids.

This clonotype was counted only a few times. The chain has TRBV6-5 and TRBJ1-1, with 7 bases matching TRBD1. The CDR3 extends over 15 amino acids. CDR1 and CDR2 (germline): MNHEY, SVGAGI. The V gene end was trimmed by 2 bases and the J gene end by 1 base; junction bases not matched to a gene: 4. The CDR3 spells CASSYTQGENTEAFF. For the CDR3, the DNA is TGTGCCAGCAGTTACACCCAGGGGGAGAACACTGAAGCTTTCTTT.

This clonotype was seen ten or more times. This rearrangement joins TRBV5-1 to TRBJ2-1; TRBD2 might be the D (5 bases). The V gene lost 4 bases and the J gene lost 8 bases, with 13 bases spanning the gap. This CDR3 spans 13 amino acids. CDR1 SGHRS and CDR2 YFSETQ come from the germline V gene. The CDR3, as DNA: TGCGCCAGCAGCCTAGAGGGCAGCCATGAGCAGTTCTTC. Its translation: CASSLEGSHEQFF.

This clonotype appeared a few times. The rearrangement links TRBV3-1 to TRBJ2-1, with no clear D. CDR3 length: 12 residues. Per the germline V gene, CDR1 is LGHDT and CDR2 is YNNKEL (reference sequence). With 4 bases removed from V and 10 bases from J, the gap between germline ends came to 11 bases. CDR3 DNA: TGTGCCAGCAGCCCTCGCGAAAAGGAGCAGTTCTTC. Translating it yields CASSPREKEQFF.

This chain uses TRBV7-3 with TRBJ2-1; D gene uncertain. The CDR3 is made up of 15 amino acids. Trimming shortened V by 4 bases and J by 0 bases, and 10 bases separated the two germline ends. Per germline, CDR1 SGHTA and CDR2 FQGTGA. CDR3 in DNA: TGTGCCAGCAGCTCGGAGTGGAGCTCCTACAATGAGCAGTTCTTC. Translation: CASSSEWSSYNEQFF.

This clonotype appeared a few times. The genes are TRBV20-1 and TRBJ2-5; D perhaps matches TRBD2 (6 bases). With 5 bases removed from V and 7 bases from J, the gap between germline ends came to 38 bases. Germline loops: CDR1 DFQATT, CDR2 SNEGSKA (reference sequence). There are 20 residues in the CDR3. CDR3 sequence reads: CSASLPRGAEKRAPRGTQYF. The CDR3 bases are TGCAGTGCTTCCCTCCCGCGTGGAGCGGAAAAGCGGGCCCCCCGGGGGACCCAGTACTTC.

The chain couples TRBV7-3 to TRBJ2-1; 9 positions match TRBD2. This CDR3 is built from 17 residues. The germline V gene encodes CDR1 SGHTA and CDR2 FQGTGA. V gave up 5 bases and J gave up 0 bases; unmatched junction bases: 8. CDR3 sequence: CASSGPTSGSSYNEQFF. CDR3 nucleotides: TGTGCCAGCAGCGGACCGACTAGCGGATCCTCCTACAATGAGCAGTTCTTC. The complete variable domain, with remaining parts taken from reference TRBV7-3 and TRBJ2-1, reads GAGVSQTPSNKVTEKGKYVELRCDPISGHTALYWYRQSLGQGPEFLIYFQGTGAADDSGLPNDRFFAVRPEGSVSTLKIQRTERGDSAVYLCASSGPTSGSSYNEQFFGPGTRLTVL.

This chain joins TRBV6-2 or TRBV6-3 and TRBJ2-3; possible D gene TRBD2, 5 bases. The germline gives CDR1 MNHEY, CDR2 SVGEGT. The CDR3 is made up of 14 amino acids. V lost 7 bases and J lost 7, with 18 bases in between. CDR3 amino acids: CASNPGITAYTQYF. CDR3 in DNA: TGTGCCAGCAATCCGGGAATAACGGCGTATACGCAGTATTTT.

The chain has TRBV20-1 and TRBJ1-2; TRBD1 matches 8 bases. This CDR3 has 14 amino acids. Losses at the gene ends were 5 bases for V and 0 bases for J; bases not matched to a gene: 5. The germline gives CDR1 DFQATT, CDR2 SNEGSKA (reference sequence). The CDR3, as DNA: TGCAGTGCTTCCCCGGGACAGGCTAACTATGGCTACACCTTC. Translation: CSASPGQANYGYTF.

This chain joins TRBV9 and TRBJ2-2, with TRBD1 identical over 7 bases. The CDR3 length is 16 residues. Germline CDR1 SGDLS, CDR2 YYNGEE. The V and J ends lost 7 bases and 1 base, in that order; junction bases with no gene match: 10. The CDR3 is CASDSQTGQNTGELFF. CDR3 DNA: TGTGCCAGCGATTCTCAGACAGGGCAGAACACCGGGGAGCTGTTTTTT.

The chain employs TRBV2 and TRBJ1-1; a possible D gene is TRBD1 (5 bases). The CDR3 is made up of 13 amino acids. Germline V gene sequence: CDR1 SNHLY, CDR2 FYNNEI. The V end lost 3 bases, the J end lost 4 bases, and 9 bases lay between the germline ends. The CDR3 spells CASSDRVSTEAFF. CDR3 bases: TGTGCCAGCAGTGACAGGGTCTCCACTGAAGCTTTCTTT.

CDR3 nucleotide sequence: TGTTCGCGTGGGGGGAACACTGAAGCTTTCTTT. Translated, it gives CSRGGNTEAFF. V is TRBV7-7 and J is TRBJ1-1; a weak D match, TRBD1 (5 bases). There are 11 residues in the CDR3. Germline V gene data show CDR1 as SSHAT and CDR2 as FNYEAQ (reference sequence).

This clonotype has at least ten counts. The rearrangement joins TRBV12-3 or TRBV12-4 to TRBJ2-1, with 11 bases that match TRBD2. Trimming took 6 bases from V and 7 from J; bases not matched to a gene: 8. The CDR3 totals 15 residues. CDR3 DNA sequence: TGTGCCAGCAGAACTAGCGGGGGAGGTGGTAATGAGCAGTTCTTC. The encoded protein is CASRTSGGGGNEQFF.

A word on this clonotype: A much larger clone lies a single base off, so this may be a read error. The rearrangement links TRBV9 to TRBJ2-3, with D perhaps TRBD2 (6 bases). The V gene's germline CDR1 is SGDLS and CDR2 YYNGEE. The CDR3 is 14 residues long. As DNA, the CDR3 is TGTGCCATCAGCGCCGGGAGTAGTACAGATACGCAGTATTTT. Translating gives CAISAGSSTDTQYF.

The J gene is TRBJ2-1, the V gene TRBV29-1; perhaps TRBD2 as D (6 bases). Germline lookup yields CDR1 SQVTM and CDR2 ANQGSEA. The length of the CDR3 is 13 residues. The germline V and J ends were trimmed by 3 bases and 0 bases, with 6 bases remaining between them. The CDR3 region is CSVDGSSYNEQFF. CDR3 nucleotide sequence: TGCAGCGTTGACGGGAGCTCCTACAATGAGCAGTTCTTC.

The chain uses TRBV6-1 and TRBJ1-2; 8 bases line up with TRBD1. This CDR3 contains 19 residues. Germline values: CDR1 MNHNS, CDR2 SASEGT. V shed 0 bases and J 7 bases; nucleotides not matched to a gene: 19. The CDR3 loop reads CASSEAIYTYRDRPAGYTF. For the CDR3, the DNA is TGTGCCAGCAGTGAAGCGATATACACCTACCGGGACAGGCCTGCTGGCTACACCTTC.

The genes are TRBV29-1 and TRBJ2-7; 8 bases are shared with TRBD1. This CDR3 comprises 15 residues. Germline loops: CDR1 SQVTM, CDR2 ANQGSEA. V shed 2 bases and J 0 bases; nucleotides not matched to a gene: 6. In DNA form, the CDR3 reads TGCAGCGTTGAACGACAGGGGAGCCGCTCCTACGAGCAGTACTTC. Its translation: CSVERQGSRSYEQYF.